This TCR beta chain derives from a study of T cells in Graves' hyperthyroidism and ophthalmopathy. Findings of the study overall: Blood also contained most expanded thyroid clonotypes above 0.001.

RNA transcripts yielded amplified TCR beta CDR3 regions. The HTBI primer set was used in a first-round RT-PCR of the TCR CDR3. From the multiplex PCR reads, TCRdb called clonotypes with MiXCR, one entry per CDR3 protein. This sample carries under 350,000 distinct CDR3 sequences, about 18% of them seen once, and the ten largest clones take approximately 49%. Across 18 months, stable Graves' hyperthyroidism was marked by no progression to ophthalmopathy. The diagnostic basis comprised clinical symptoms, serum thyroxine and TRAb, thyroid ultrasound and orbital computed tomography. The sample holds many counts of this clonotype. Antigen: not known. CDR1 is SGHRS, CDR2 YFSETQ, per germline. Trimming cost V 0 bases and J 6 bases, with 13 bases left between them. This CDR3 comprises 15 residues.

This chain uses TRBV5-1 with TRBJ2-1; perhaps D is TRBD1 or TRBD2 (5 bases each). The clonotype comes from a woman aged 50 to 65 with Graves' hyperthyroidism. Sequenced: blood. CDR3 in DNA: TGCGCCAGCAGCTTGGAAGGGACCTTTGGCAATGAGCAGTTCTTC. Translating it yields CASSLEGTFGNEQFF.